This T cell receptor (beta chain) appears in the sequencing data of a study of OX40 agonist ivuxolimab in advanced cancers. Study-wide findings and caveats: The investigators did not determine what antigen specificity the expanded peripheral T cells had. More expanded clones were seen, on average, in CD8+ T cells than in CD4+. The study observed clonal expansion of CD4+ and CD8+ blood T cells by week 6 at 0.1 to 3.0 mg/kg.

Collection of blood occurred at baseline, at cycle 4 day 1, and at cycle 7 day 1. Per germline, CDR1 SEHNR and CDR2 FQNEAQ (reference sequence). Trimming removed 5 bases from V and 5 bases from J, with 12 bases in between. The CDR3 runs to 13 residues. The repertoire was sequenced with immunoSEQ multiplex PCR; TCRdb's copy has only in-frame clones and lacks some. The profile shows about 83,000 clones, about four fifths of them singletons. This clone was counted a single time. Its target is not known. Material: CD4+ or CD8+ T cells sorted from blood, obtained in a trial of the OX40 agonist ivuxolimab. The rearrangement joins TRBV7-9 to TRBJ1-1; D gene uncertain. The TCR comes from an adult with an advanced solid tumor such as melanoma, head and neck, liver or kidney cancer. CDR3 sequence reads: CASSLDASTEAFF. CDR3 in DNA: TGTGCCAGCAGCCTAGACGCCTCTACTGAAGCTTTCTTT.